These 22 T cell receptor beta chains came from one sample sequenced in a study of T cell responses to AZD1222 COVID-19 vaccine. Sequenced by immunoSEQ multiplex PCR; TCRdb stores in-frame clones only, minus some. The table includes approximately 80,000 clones, 91% detected once. Sample: peripheral blood, taken 28 days after the second AZD1222 dose. These receptors came from an adult who received the AZD1222 COVID-19 vaccine.

This chain joins TRBV6-1 and TRBJ2-1; the match to TRBD2 covers 16 bases. Losses at the gene ends were 1 base for V and 14 bases for J; bases not matched to a gene: 17. This CDR3 comprises 19 residues. The germline V gene has CDR1 MNHNS and CDR2 SASEGT. The CDR3 nucleotides are TGTGCCAGCAGTGAAGAGAGCCTACGGGGACTAGCGGGAGGGCCGGCTGAGTTCTTC. Its translation is CASSEESLRGLAGGPAEFF.

This clone was picked up a small number of times. The chain has TRBV7-2 and TRBJ2-7, with a possible D match to TRBD1 (5 bases). CDR1 and CDR2 from the germline V gene are SGHTA and FQGNSA. Trimming pared 1 base from V and 4 bases from J, leaving 11 bases between. CDR3 length equals 14 residues. CDR3 region: CASSLDRMVYEQYF. CDR3 nucleotide sequence: TGTGCCAGCAGCTTAGACAGGATGGTATACGAGCAGTACTTC. The full variable domain, rest sourced from reference TRBV7-2 and TRBJ2-7, is GAGVSQSPSNKVTEKGKDVELRCDPISGHTALYWYRQSLGQGLEFLIYFQGNSAPDKSGLPSDRFSAERTGGSVSTLTIQRTQQEDSAVYLCASSLDRMVYEQYFGPGTRLTVT.

This chain uses TRBV28 with TRBJ1-4; TRBD1 is a possible D gene (5 bases). Between the trimmed V and J ends, which lost 5 bases and 1 base, there was a span of 11 bases. Germline V CDR1 and CDR2: MDHEN, SYDVKM. The CDR3 runs to 15 residues. The CDR3 here is CASSRPTVTNEKLFF. Written as DNA, the CDR3 is TGTGCCAGCAGTCGCCCGACAGTAACTAATGAAAAACTGTTTTTT.

The rearrangement uses TRBV5-4 and TRBJ2-2; TRBD1 is a possible D gene (5 bases). The V gene's germline CDR1 is SGHNT and CDR2 YYREEE (reference sequence). V dropped 7 bases and J dropped 3 bases, with 13 bases sitting between them. CDR3 size: 14 residues. The CDR3 here is CASGWVGDTGELFF. CDR3 bases: TGTGCCAGCGGATGGGTAGGGGACACCGGGGAGCTGTTTTTT.

The genes are TRBV6-5 and TRBJ1-5; no reliable D call. From germline, CDR1 is MNHEY and CDR2 SVGAGI. The CDR3 runs 14 residues. V dropped 6 bases and J dropped 4 bases, with 13 bases sitting between them. CDR3 sequence reads: CASSEEAGNQPQHF. The CDR3, as DNA: TGTGCCAGCAGCGAGGAGGCGGGAAATCAGCCCCAGCATTTT.

The J gene is TRBJ2-1, the V gene TRBV7-8; 12 bases line up with TRBD1. CDR3 length equals 15 residues. Trimming took 5 bases from V and 10 from J; bases not matched to a gene: 9. Per germline, CDR1 SGHVS and CDR2 FQNEAQ. This chain's CDR3 is CASSAPGQGAPEQFF. DNA for the CDR3: TGTGCCAGCAGCGCTCCGGGACAGGGGGCCCCCGAGCAGTTCTTC.

The chain is built from TRBV9 and TRBJ1-4; D ambiguous. CDR3 length equals 15 residues. The V gene lost 0 bases and the J gene lost 3 bases, with 9 bases spanning the gap. CDR1 SGDLS and CDR2 YYNGEE come from the germline V gene. The CDR3 here is CASSVDSAPNEKLFF. CDR3 bases: TGTGCCAGCAGCGTAGACAGCGCCCCTAATGAAAAACTGTTTTTT.

The chain recombines TRBV27 with TRBJ2-1; 8 bases are shared with TRBD1. The CDR3 has 14 amino acids. Trimming took 8 bases from V and 2 from J; bases not matched to a gene: 5. Germline CDR1 MNHEY, CDR2 SMNVEV (reference sequence). DNA for the CDR3: TGTGCCAGCGGACAGGGTATAACCTACAATGAGCAGTTCTTC. This sequence encodes CASGQGITYNEQFF.

This rearrangement joins TRBV7-9 to TRBJ2-7; D perhaps matches TRBD1 (5 bases). V was trimmed by 5 bases and J by 3 bases, leaving 17 bases between them. CDR3 length: 15 residues. Germline V CDR1 and CDR2: SEHNR, FQNEAQ (reference sequence). The CDR3 nucleotides are TGTGCCAGCAGCACGGCCGCCCAGGGTGGCTACGAGCAGTACTTC. This sequence encodes CASSTAAQGGYEQYF. Supplemented by reference TRBV7-9 and TRBJ2-7, the full variable domain reads DTGVSQNPRHKITKRGQNVTFRCDPISEHNRLYWYRQTLGQGPEFLTYFQNEAQLEKSRLLSDRFSAERPKGSFSTLEIQRTEQGDSAMYLCASSTAAQGGYEQYFGPGTRLTVT.

This clone was found once. This sequence joins TRBV5-5 and TRBJ2-3, with no clear D. This CDR3 is built from 12 residues. CDR1 SGHKS and CDR2 YYEKEE come from the germline V gene (reference sequence). V gave up 1 base and J gave up 9 bases, with 9 bases separating them. The CDR3 spells CASSLKGTTQYF. The CDR3 bases are TGTGCCAGCAGCTTGAAAGGTACCACGCAGTATTTT.

CDR3 sequence: CASGEGSLPTDTQYF. CDR3 DNA sequence: TGTGCCAGTGGCGAAGGTTCACTCCCCACAGATACGCAGTATTTT. The rearrangement joins TRBV19 to TRBJ2-3, with D unclear. CDR3 length equals 15 residues. The V end was cut by 8 bases, the J end by 2 bases, with 17 bases between. Germline CDR1 is LNHDA and CDR2 is SQIVND (reference sequence). Looking up the rest from reference TRBV19 and TRBJ2-3 gives the full variable domain: DGGITQSPKYLFRKEGQNVTLSCEQNLNHDAMYWYRQDPGQGLRLIYYSQIVNDFQKGDIAEGYSVSREKKESFPLTVTSAQKNPTAFYLCASGEGSLPTDTQYFGPGTRLTVL.

The rearrangement links TRBV19 to TRBJ2-6, with 10 bases fitting TRBD1. Germline CDR1 LNHDA, CDR2 SQIVND (reference sequence). There are 18 residues in the CDR3. Losses at the gene ends were 3 bases for V and 0 bases for J; bases not matched to a gene: 5. The CDR3 DNA sequence: TGTGCCAGTAGTATGAGACAGGGGGCGCGCTCTGGGGCCAACGTCCTGACTTTC. As protein: CASSMRQGARSGANVLTF.

The chain employs TRBV7-9 and TRBJ1-2; TRBD1 aligns across 8 bases. J was trimmed by 3 bases and V by 5 bases; bases with no gene match: 14. This CDR3 contains 17 residues. Germline V gene data show CDR1 as SEHNR and CDR2 as FQNEAQ (reference sequence). CDR3 loop: CASSARGGDRTDYGYTF. CDR3 DNA sequence: TGTGCCAGCAGCGCCCGAGGGGGGGACAGGACCGACTATGGCTACACCTTC. Combining the CDR3 with reference TRBV7-9 and TRBJ1-2 gives the whole variable domain DTGVSQNPRHKITKRGQNVTFRCDPISEHNRLYWYRQTLGQGPEFLTYFQNEAQLEKSRLLSDRFSAERPKGSFSTLEIQRTEQGDSAMYLCASSARGGDRTDYGYTFGSGTRLTVV.

V gene TRBV19 combines with J gene TRBJ1-4, with 7 bases that match TRBD1. The CDR3 is 15 residues long. After removal of 5 bases from V and 4 bases from J, the junction contained 7 bases not matched to a gene. Germline lookup yields CDR1 LNHDA and CDR2 SQIVND (reference sequence). CDR3: CASSLGQGDNEKLFF. In DNA form, the CDR3 reads TGTGCCAGTAGTCTCGGGCAGGGGGATAATGAAAAACTGTTTTTT. The whole variable domain, filled in from reference TRBV19 and TRBJ1-4, reads DGGITQSPKYLFRKEGQNVTLSCEQNLNHDAMYWYRQDPGQGLRLIYYSQIVNDFQKGDIAEGYSVSREKKESFPLTVTSAQKNPTAFYLCASSLGQGDNEKLFFGSGTQLSVL.

This sequence joins TRBV4-1 and TRBJ1-4, with D unclear. With 3 bases removed from V and 4 bases from J, the gap between germline ends came to 9 bases. The CDR3 consists of 14 residues. Per germline, CDR1 MGHRA and CDR2 YSYEKL. DNA of the CDR3: TGCGCCAGCAGCCAGGGCCCATTTAATGAAAAACTGTTTTTT. This codes for CASSQGPFNEKLFF.

Note on this clone: An end of the junction differs from the germline gene, which may be a read error. This chain links TRBV3-1 (or the pseudogene TRBV3-2) with TRBJ2-3; D call uncertain. There are 16 residues in the CDR3. Per germline, CDR1 LGHDT and CDR2 YNNKEL (reference sequence). The CDR3, as DNA: TGTGCCAGCAGACAAGGAAGGGCGATTAGCACAGATACGCAGTATTTT. Translation: CASRQGRAISTDTQYF.

The V gene is TRBV19, the J gene TRBJ2-5, with unresolved D. V dropped 5 bases and J dropped 2 bases, with 15 bases sitting between them. In germline, CDR1 is LNHDA, CDR2 SQIVND (reference sequence). The CDR3 is 15 amino acids. The CDR3 is CASSPKDGRQETQYF. The CDR3 bases are TGTGCCAGTAGTCCAAAGGACGGGCGACAAGAGACCCAGTACTTC.

V is TRBV19 and J is TRBJ2-1, with TRBD2 matching over 9 bases. This CDR3 has 16 amino acids. Germline trimming cut 5 bases from V and 1 base from J; bases unmatched to any gene: 6. Germline V lookup: CDR1 LNHDA, CDR2 SQIVND (reference sequence). In DNA, the CDR3 is TGTGCCAGTAGTCCTAGCGGGATTTATTCCTACAATGAGCAGTTCTTC. This sequence encodes CASSPSGIYSYNEQFF.

The rearrangement uses TRBV27 and TRBJ2-7; D is unresolved. Germline V gene lookup returns CDR1 MNHEY and CDR2 SMNVEV (reference sequence). The CDR3 totals 13 residues. With 4 bases removed from V and 1 base from J, the gap between germline ends came to 8 bases. CDR3 DNA sequence: TGTGCCAGCAGTTACGGCGATTCCTACGAGCAGTACTTC. Its translation is CASSYGDSYEQYF.

This rearrangement joins TRBV7-2 to TRBJ2-4; 8 bases are shared with TRBD2. The CDR3 sequence is 16 residues long. J lost 0 bases, V lost 10 bases, and 11 bases had no gene match. The germline gives CDR1 SGHTA, CDR2 FQGNSA. CDR3 loop: CATRGGRDLAKNIQYF. The DNA for the CDR3 is TGTGCCACCCGGGGGGGCAGGGATCTAGCCAAAAACATTCAGTACTTC.

The chain couples TRBV4-1 to TRBJ2-7; a possible D gene is TRBD1 (6 bases). The CDR3 sequence is 15 residues long. The germline V gene has CDR1 MGHRA and CDR2 YSYEKL. V lost 0 bases, J lost 2 bases, and 11 bases lay in between. The DNA for the CDR3 is TGCGCCAGCAGCCAAGAGGACAGCCCTGCCTACGAGCAGTACTTC. Residues: CASSQEDSPAYEQYF.

This clone has a single count. This rearrangement joins TRBV6-5 to TRBJ1-5, with 10 bases matching TRBD1. The V gene end was trimmed by 9 bases and the J gene end by 1 base; junction bases not matched to a gene: 3. The CDR3 consists of 14 residues. Per the germline V gene, CDR1 is MNHEY and CDR2 is SVGAGI. The CDR3 sequence is CASEGQGSNQPQHF. The CDR3 bases are TGTGCCAGTGAGGGACAGGGGAGCAATCAGCCCCAGCATTTT.